This TCR beta chain is from a study of T cells in women clearing cervical HPV infection. Using immunoSEQ multiplex PCR, the repertoire was profiled, and TCRdb retains in-frame clones only, with some absent. This table holds approximately 15,000 clones. The sample comprised blood buffy coat. The clonotype comes from a woman aged 18-70 years with a cervical HPV16 infection that either progressed to CIN3+ or cleared (not recorded which).

CDR3 sequence reads: CASSLTTGSGSYDYTF. CDR3 DNA, as far as it was read: TGTGCCAGCAGCCTGACCACGGGGTCGGGTTCCTACGAC. V gene TRBV7-6 combines with J gene TRBJ1-2; D is ambiguous. The CDR3 is cut off 3 residues early in the read; its end comes from the germline J gene. CDR1 is SGHVS, CDR2 FNYEAQ, per germline. The CDR3 is 16 residues long.